The source of this T cell receptor (beta chain) is a study of T-cell memory formation after mild COVID-19. At the level of the study: TCR clusters were largely donor specific. Study results and limitations: There was no confirmation that second-wave clones peaking on day 37 were SARS-CoV-2 specific.

This clonotype has at least ten counts. Its specificity is unknown. Trimming stripped 3 bases from V and 4 bases from J, with 16 bases between. The CDR3 contains 16 residues. Constant-segment-primed 5'RACE gave TCR alpha and TCR beta cDNA libraries with sample barcodes and UMIs. MiXCR was run by TCRdb on the 5' RACE reads, yielding one entry per CDR3 protein. The sample includes roughly 410,000 distinct CDR3 sequences, roughly 24% seen only once; the top ten take about 10%. The chain carries TRBV12-3 or TRBV12-4 and TRBJ2-1, with D maybe TRBD2 (6 bases). This sequence was found in an adult woman who had mild COVID-19 (a few samples of this study predate the infection). Cell type and time point are not known. The sequencing input was PBMCs or a T cell subset sorted from them (not recorded which). CDR3 coding DNA: TGTGCCAGCAGTTTCGGGGTTGGGGGGACGTACAATGAGCAGTTCTTC. Protein: CASSFGVGGTYNEQFF.